This entry describes one T cell receptor beta chain. Its antigen remains unidentified. The sample holds no much larger clone one base away, and base qualities are not on file. The collaborating institutions used their own protocols to collect whole blood in K2EDTA tubes. For TCRbeta analysis, collaborator samples were shipped as frozen whole blood, as isolated PBMCs, or as DNA extracted from either sample type. TCRbeta CDR3 regions were amplified from genomic DNA by means of the immunoSEQ Assay, a bias-controlled multiplex PCR. Per the source publication's procedure: Nucleated cell counts per sample were estimated from amplification of reference gene primers within the assay. To quantify the absolute abundance of each unique TCRbeta CDR3 rearrangement, sequence reads were collapsed and filtered. For each sample, productive Simpson clonality was calculated by taking the square root of Simpson's diversity index across productive rearrangements. Here the immuneACCESS table is served through TCRdb, limited to in-frame sequences with V and J called. Missing clones are a known gap in these copies; in checked studies unresolved V genes cover under half, and the rest lacks a known reason. That table gives V, J and clone size, and the DNA gave D and trimming. Recorded for this sample are about 98,000 clones; more than 60% of them occurred a single time. The top ten clonotypes cover about 24% of the sample.

This sample stems from a study of blood T cell repertoires in COVID-19 (dated by TCRdb to 2018 to 2020). With respect to the entire study: Samples from collaborators originated in the United States, Italy and Spain and spanned both the acute and convalescent phases of COVID-19. The sample metadata nearly always contained a de-identified subject ID, COVID-19 status, age in years and sex. Samples came from the ongoing ImmuneRACE study (first 160 participants) plus 1,254 subjects from 6 global collaborators. Where available, HLA class I and class II types were taken from metadata supplied by the sample provider and were not determined by assay-based typing. Subjects who had been exposed to COVID-19, were actively infected with it, or had recovered from it provided the deeply sampled blood TCRbeta repertoires that made up the dataset. The material from the prospective study consisted of cDNA or gDNA derived from T cells, B-cell-depleted T cells, or PBMCs. The repertoires were released in a freely available public database intended as a resource for research on the immune response to SARS-CoV-2.

On the study overall, not on this receptor specifically: The quantity of clinical and demographic metadata differed by source and by participant and was supplied without curation.

Sample: peripheral blood. The sequence was collected from a man between 65 and 85 years old with acute or convalescent COVID-19.

The CDR3 sequence is CASSLGGGIGNTIYF. The nucleotide sequence is given as TGTGCCAGCAGCTTAGGCGGGGGGATCGGAAACACCATATATTTT. The chain couples TRBV7-9 to TRBJ1-3, and the D gene may be TRBD1, 5 bases matching. CDR1 and CDR2 (SEHNR, FQNEAQ) derive from the germline V gene (reference sequence). The junction shows trimming of 1 base on V and 4 bases on J, plus 11 bases between the germline ends. Including cysteine and phenylalanine, the CDR3 has 15 amino acids. The sequence is cut down to CDR3 DNA, 45 bases in frame from base 1.